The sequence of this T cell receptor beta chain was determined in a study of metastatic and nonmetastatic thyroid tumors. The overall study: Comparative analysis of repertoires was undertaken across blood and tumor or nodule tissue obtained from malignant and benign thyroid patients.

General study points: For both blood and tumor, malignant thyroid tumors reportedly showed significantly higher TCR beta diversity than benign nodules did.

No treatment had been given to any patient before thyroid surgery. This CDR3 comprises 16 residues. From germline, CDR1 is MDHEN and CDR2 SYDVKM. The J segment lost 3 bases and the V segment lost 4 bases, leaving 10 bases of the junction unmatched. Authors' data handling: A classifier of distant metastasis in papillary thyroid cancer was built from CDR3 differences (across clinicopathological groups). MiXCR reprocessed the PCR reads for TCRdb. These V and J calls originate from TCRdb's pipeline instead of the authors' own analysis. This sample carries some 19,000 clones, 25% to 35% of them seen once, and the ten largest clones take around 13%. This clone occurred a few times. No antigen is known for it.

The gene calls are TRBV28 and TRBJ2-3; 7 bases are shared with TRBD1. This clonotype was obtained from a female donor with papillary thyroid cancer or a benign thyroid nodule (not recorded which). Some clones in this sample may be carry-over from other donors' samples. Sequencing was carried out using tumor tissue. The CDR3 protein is CASSYGTAFGTDTQYF. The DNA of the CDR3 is TGTGCCAGCAGTTATGGGACAGCCTTCGGGACAGATACGCAGTATTTT.